The present entry profiles one TCR beta chain with its context. This clone's antigen is unknown. Base qualities are not recorded, but no much larger clone differs from it by a single base. The germline V gene specifies MNHEY as CDR1 and SVGAGI as CDR2. Taken from cysteine to phenylalanine, the CDR3 has 16 residues. Only the CDR3 DNA is retained, 48 bases long and in frame from the first base. Trimming leaves V shorter by 2 bases and J shorter by 2 bases, with the junction holding 5 bases beyond the gene matches. The entry originates in a study of blood T cell repertoires in COVID-19 (dated by TCRdb to the early 2020s). For context, the study as a whole: Samples from collaborators originated in the United States, Italy and Spain and spanned both the acute and convalescent phases of COVID-19. A de-identified subject ID, COVID-19 status, age in years and sex were almost always included in the sample metadata. The repertoires were released in a freely available public database intended as a resource for research on the immune response to SARS-CoV-2. The dataset comprised deeply sampled blood TCRbeta repertoires from subjects exposed to, actively infected with, or recovered from COVID-19. The samples were drawn from the first 160 participants of the ongoing ImmuneRACE study and from some 1,300 subjects provided by 6 global collaborators. The material from the prospective study consisted of cDNA or gDNA derived from T cells, B-cell-depleted T cells, or PBMCs. HLA class I and class II types, where available, came from metadata supplied by the sample provider rather than from assay-based typing.

The immunoSEQ Assay, a bias-controlled multiplex PCR, was used to amplify TCRbeta CDR3 regions from genomic DNA. Concerning the study's data processing: The number of nucleated cells in each sample was estimated from the amplification of reference gene primers within the assay. To quantify the absolute abundance of each unique TCRbeta CDR3 rearrangement, sequence reads were collapsed and filtered. For each sample, productive Simpson clonality was calculated as the square root of Simpson's diversity index over productive rearrangements. Held by TCRdb, this immuneACCESS table contains in-frame sequences only and omits some clones. Under half of the omission traces to an unresolved V gene where checked; the cause of the rest is unknown. The V and J calls and clone size come from that table; D and trimming were worked out from the DNA. The table for this sample lists around 150,000 clones; 90% of them were counted only once. About a sixth of the sample is in the top ten clones.

The collaborating institutions used their own protocols to collect whole blood in K2EDTA tubes. For TCRbeta analysis, collaborator samples were shipped as frozen whole blood, as isolated PBMCs, or as DNA extracted from either sample type. General study outcomes and caveats: The amount of clinical and demographic metadata varied by source and participant and was provided uncurated.

The sample taken for sequencing was peripheral blood. The receptor comes from a man aged 55 to 70 with active or convalescent COVID-19. The chain employs TRBV6-5 and TRBJ2-5, with 10 middle bases fitting TRBD2. The DNA sequence is TGTGCCAGCAGTTACGGAGTAGCGGGAGGACAAGAGACCCAGTACTTC. This encodes CASSYGVAGGQETQYF.